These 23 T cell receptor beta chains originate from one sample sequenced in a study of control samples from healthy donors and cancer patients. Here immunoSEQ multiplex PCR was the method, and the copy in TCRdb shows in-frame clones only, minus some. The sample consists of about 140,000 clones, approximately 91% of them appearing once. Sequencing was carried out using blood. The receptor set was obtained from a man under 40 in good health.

The CDR3 sequence: CAWSPTSGGAYEQYF. The CDR3 coding sequence is TGTGCCTGGAGTCCAACTAGCGGGGGGGCCTACGAGCAGTACTTC. This chain uses TRBV30 with TRBJ2-7, with 13 bases aligning to TRBD2. CDR1 and CDR2 (germline): GTSNPN, SVGIG (reference sequence). The V gene end was trimmed by 2 bases and the J gene end by 2 bases; junction bases not matched to a gene: 3. The CDR3 runs 15 residues. Full variable domain (remainder filled in from reference TRBV30 and TRBJ2-7): SQTIHQWPATLVQPVGSPLSLECTVEGTSNPNLYWYRQAAGRGLQLLFYSVGIGQISSEVPQNLSASRPQDRQFILSSKKLLLSDSGFYLCAWSPTSGGAYEQYFGPGTRLTVT.

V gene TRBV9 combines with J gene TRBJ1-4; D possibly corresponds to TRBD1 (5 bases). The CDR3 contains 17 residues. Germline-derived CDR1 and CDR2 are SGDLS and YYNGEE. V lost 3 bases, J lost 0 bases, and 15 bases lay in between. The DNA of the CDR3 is TGTGCCAGCAGCGCTCTTCAGGGAGTAGCAACTAATGAAAAACTGTTTTTT. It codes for CASSALQGVATNEKLFF.

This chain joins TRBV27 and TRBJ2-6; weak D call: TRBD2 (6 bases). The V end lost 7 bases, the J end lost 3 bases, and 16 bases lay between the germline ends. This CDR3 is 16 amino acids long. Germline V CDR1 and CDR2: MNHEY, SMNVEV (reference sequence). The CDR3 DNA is TGTGCCAGCACCTTCGGAGGGAGAGGTGGGGCCAACGTCCTGACTTTC. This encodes CASTFGGRGGANVLTF.

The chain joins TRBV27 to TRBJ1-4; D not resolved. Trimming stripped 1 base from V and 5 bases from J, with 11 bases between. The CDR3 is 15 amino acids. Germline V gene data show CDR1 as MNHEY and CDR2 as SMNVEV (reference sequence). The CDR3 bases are TGTGCCAGCAGTTTATTCGGAGTGGGAAATGAAAAACTGTTTTTT. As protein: CASSLFGVGNEKLFF.

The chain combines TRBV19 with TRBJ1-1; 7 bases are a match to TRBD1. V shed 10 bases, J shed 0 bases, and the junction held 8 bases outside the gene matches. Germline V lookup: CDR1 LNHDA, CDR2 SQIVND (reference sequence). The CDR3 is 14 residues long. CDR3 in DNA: TGTGCCACGACAAGACAGGGTCTGAACACTGAAGCTTTCTTT. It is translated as CATTRQGLNTEAFF.

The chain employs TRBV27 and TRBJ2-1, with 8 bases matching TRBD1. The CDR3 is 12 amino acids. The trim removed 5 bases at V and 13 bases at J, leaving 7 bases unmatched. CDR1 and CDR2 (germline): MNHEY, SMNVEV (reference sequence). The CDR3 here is CASSPTGERQFF. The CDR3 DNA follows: TGTGCCAGCAGTCCGACAGGGGAGCGACAGTTCTTC.

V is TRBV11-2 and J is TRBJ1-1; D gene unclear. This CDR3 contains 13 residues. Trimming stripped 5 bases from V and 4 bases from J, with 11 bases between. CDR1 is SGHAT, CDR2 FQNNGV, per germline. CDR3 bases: TGTGCCAGCAGCAAGAAAGGGAGCACTGAAGCTTTCTTT. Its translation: CASSKKGSTEAFF.

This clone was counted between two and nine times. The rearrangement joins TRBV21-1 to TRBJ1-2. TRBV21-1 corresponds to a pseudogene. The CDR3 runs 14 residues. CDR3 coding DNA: TGTGCCAGCAGCAAACGGGGGCAGGTCTATGGCTACACCTTC. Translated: CASSKRGQVYGYTF.

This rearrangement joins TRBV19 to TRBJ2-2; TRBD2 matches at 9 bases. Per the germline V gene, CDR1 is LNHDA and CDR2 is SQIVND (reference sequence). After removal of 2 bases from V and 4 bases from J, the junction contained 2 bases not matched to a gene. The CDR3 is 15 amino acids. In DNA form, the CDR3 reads TGTGCCAGTAGTATACTAGCGGGGACCACCGGGGAGCTGTTTTTT. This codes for CASSILAGTTGELFF.

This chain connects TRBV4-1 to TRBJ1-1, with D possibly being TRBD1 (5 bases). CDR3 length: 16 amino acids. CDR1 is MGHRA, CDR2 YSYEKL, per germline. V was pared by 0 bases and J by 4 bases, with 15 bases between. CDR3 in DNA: TGCGCCAGCAGCCAAGACCCCGGGGGGATGGTCACTGAAGCTTTCTTT. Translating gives CASSQDPGGMVTEAFF.

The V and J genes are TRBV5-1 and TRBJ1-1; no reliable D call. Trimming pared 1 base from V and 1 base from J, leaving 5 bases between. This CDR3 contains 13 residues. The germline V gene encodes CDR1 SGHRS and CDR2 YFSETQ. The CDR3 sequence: CASSLWQNTEAFF. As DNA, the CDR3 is TGCGCCAGCAGCTTGTGGCAGAACACTGAAGCTTTCTTT.

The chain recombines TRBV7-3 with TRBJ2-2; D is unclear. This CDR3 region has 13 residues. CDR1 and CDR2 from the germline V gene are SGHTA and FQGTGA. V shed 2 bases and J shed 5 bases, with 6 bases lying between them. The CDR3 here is CASSLLGTGELFF. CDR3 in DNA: TGTGCCAGCAGCTTACTAGGTACCGGGGAGCTGTTTTTT.

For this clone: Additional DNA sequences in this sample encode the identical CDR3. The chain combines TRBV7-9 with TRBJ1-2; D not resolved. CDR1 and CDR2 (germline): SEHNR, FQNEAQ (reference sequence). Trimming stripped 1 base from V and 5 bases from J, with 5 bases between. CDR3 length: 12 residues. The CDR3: CASSLDGYGYTF. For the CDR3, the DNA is TGTGCCAGCAGCTTAGACGGATATGGCTACACCTTC.

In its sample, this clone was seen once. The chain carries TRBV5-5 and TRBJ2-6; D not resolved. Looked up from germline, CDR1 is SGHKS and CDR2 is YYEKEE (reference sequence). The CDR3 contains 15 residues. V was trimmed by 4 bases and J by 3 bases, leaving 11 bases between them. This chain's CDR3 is CASSPRPVGANVLTF. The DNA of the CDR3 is TGTGCCAGCAGCCCCCGTCCGGTTGGGGCCAACGTCCTGACTTTC.

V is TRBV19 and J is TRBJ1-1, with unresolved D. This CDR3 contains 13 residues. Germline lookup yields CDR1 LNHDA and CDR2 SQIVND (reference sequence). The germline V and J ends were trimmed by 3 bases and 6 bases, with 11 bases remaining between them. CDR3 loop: CASSIWEDSEAFF. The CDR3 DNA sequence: TGTGCCAGTAGTATTTGGGAGGATTCTGAAGCTTTCTTT.

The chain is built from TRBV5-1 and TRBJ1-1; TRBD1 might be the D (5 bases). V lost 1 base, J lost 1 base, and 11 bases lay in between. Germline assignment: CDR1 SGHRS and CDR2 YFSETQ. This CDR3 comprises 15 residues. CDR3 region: CASSLRGEGNTEAFF. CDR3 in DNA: TGCGCCAGCAGCTTGCGAGGGGAGGGGAACACTGAAGCTTTCTTT.

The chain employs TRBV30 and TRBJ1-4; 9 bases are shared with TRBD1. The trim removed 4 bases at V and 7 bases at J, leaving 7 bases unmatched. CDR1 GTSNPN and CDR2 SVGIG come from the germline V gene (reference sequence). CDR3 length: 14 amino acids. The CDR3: CAWNTGGLTEKLFF. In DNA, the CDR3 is TGTGCCTGGAACACAGGGGGCTTAACTGAAAAACTGTTTTTT.

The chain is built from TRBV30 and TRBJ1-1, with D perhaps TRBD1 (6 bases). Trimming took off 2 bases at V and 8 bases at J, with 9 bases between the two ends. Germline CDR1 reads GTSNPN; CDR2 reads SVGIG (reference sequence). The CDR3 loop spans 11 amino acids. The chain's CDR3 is CAWSIGQEAFF. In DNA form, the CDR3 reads TGTGCCTGGAGTATCGGACAGGAAGCTTTCTTT.

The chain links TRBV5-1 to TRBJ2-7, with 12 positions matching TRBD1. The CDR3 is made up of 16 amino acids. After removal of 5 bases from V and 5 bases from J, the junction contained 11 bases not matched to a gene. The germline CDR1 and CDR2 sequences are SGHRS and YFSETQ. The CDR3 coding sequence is TGCGCCAGCAGGTCCGGGACAGGGGGCGCGATGGACGAGCAGTACTTC. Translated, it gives CASRSGTGGAMDEQYF.

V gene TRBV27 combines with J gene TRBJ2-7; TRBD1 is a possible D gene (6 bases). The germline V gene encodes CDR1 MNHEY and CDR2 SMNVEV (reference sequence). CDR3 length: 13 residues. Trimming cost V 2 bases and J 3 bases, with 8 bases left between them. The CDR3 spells CASSLGGHYEQYF. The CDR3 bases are TGTGCCAGCAGTTTAGGGGGCCACTACGAGCAGTACTTC.

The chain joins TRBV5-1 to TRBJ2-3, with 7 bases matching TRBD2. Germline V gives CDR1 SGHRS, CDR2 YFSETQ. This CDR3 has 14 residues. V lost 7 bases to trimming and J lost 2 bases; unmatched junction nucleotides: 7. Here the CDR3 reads CASQSGDLTDTQYF. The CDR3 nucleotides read TGCGCCAGCCAGAGCGGGGACCTCACAGATACGCAGTATTTT.

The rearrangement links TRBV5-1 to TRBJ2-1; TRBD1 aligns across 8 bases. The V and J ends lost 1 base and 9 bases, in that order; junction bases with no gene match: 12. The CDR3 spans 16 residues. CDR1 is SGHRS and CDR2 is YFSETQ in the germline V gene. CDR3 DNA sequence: TGCGCCAGCAGCTTGAAGGGGACAGGTAGGCTGCGTGAGCAGTTCTTC. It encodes CASSLKGTGRLREQFF.

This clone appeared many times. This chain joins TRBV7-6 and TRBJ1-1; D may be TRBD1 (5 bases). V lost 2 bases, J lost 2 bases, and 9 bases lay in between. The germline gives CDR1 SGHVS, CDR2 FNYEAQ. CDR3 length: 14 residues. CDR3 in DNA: TGTGCCAGCAGCTTACAGGGAGGAAACACTGAAGCTTTCTTT. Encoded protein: CASSLQGGNTEAFF.